The 13 T cell receptor beta chains in this list originate from one sample, sequenced in a study of T cell responses to AZD1222 COVID-19 vaccine. Libraries were prepared by immunoSEQ multiplex PCR; TCRdb keeps only in-frame clonotypes and omits some of them. The data contain about 160,000 clones, about 91% of them singletons. Sequencing was performed on peripheral blood, taken 28 days after the second AZD1222 dose. These receptors were taken from an adult who received the AZD1222 COVID-19 vaccine.

The chain joins TRBV6-1 to TRBJ1-5; tentatively, D is TRBD1 (5 bases). Germline V gene data show CDR1 as MNHNS and CDR2 as SASEGT. The germline V and J ends were trimmed by 1 base and 4 bases, with 8 bases remaining between them. The CDR3 is 14 residues long. CDR3 amino acids: CASSEGDGNQPQHF. The CDR3 nucleotides are TGTGCCAGCAGTGAAGGGGACGGGAATCAGCCCCAGCATTTT.

The chain links TRBV5-1 to TRBJ1-5; 10 bases map to TRBD1. The CDR3 totals 19 residues. CDR1 is SGHRS, CDR2 YFSETQ, per germline. The trim removed 3 bases at V and 0 bases at J, leaving 12 bases unmatched. The CDR3 nucleotides read TGCGCCAGCAGCTCCCGGACAGGGGGTGGTGGATATAGCAATCAGCCCCAGCATTTT. This encodes CASSSRTGGGGYSNQPQHF.

The chain couples TRBV3-1 (or the pseudogene TRBV3-2) to TRBJ1-3; D unclear. The CDR3 runs to 15 residues. The V gene's germline CDR1 is LGHDT and CDR2 YNNKEL (reference sequence). Deletions cut 4 bases from V and 2 bases from J, with 12 bases between. CDR3 nucleotides: TGTGCCAGCAGCCCTCTCGGAGACACTGGAAACACCATATATTTT. It yields the protein CASSPLGDTGNTIYF.

This clone showed up just once. The V call is TRBV18, the J call TRBJ1-2, with D perhaps TRBD1 (5 bases). V lost 3 bases and J lost 6, with 11 bases in between. The CDR3 consists of 13 residues. CDR1 and CDR2 (germline): KGHSH, LQKENI. The CDR3 nucleotides are TGTGCCAGCTCACCTCGTCCGGGGGATGGCTACACCTTC. It translates to CASSPRPGDGYTF.

This chain connects TRBV7-2 to TRBJ1-2, with D tentatively TRBD1 (6 bases). CDR3 length: 12 residues. V lost 4 bases to trimming and J lost 4 bases, with 7 bases between them. Germline CDR1 reads SGHTA; CDR2 reads FQGNSA. CDR3 bases: TGTGCCAGCAGCTCGACAGGCTATGGCTACACCTTC. Residues: CASSSTGYGYTF.

V usage is TRBV7-8 and J usage is TRBJ2-1; TRBD2 matches 13 bases. The V gene end was trimmed by 3 bases and the J gene end by 0 bases; junction bases not matched to a gene: 11. The CDR3 consists of 20 residues. Germline CDR1 is SGHVS and CDR2 is FQNEAQ. For the CDR3, the DNA is TGTGCCAGCAGCTTCCCTGGACTAGCGGGGGCCACCAGCTCCTACAATGAGCAGTTCTTC. It codes for CASSFPGLAGATSSYNEQFF. The whole variable domain, filled in from reference TRBV7-8 and TRBJ2-1, reads GAGVSQSPRYKVAKRGQDVALRCDPISGHVSLFWYQQALGQGPEFLTYFQNEAQLDKSGLPSDRFFAERPEGSVSTLKIQRTQQEDSAVYLCASSFPGLAGATSSYNEQFFGPGTRLTVL.

Only one count was recorded for this clone. This sequence joins TRBV6-6 and TRBJ1-1, with D maybe TRBD1 (6 bases). This CDR3 is 13 amino acids long. CDR1 and CDR2 from the germline V gene are MNHNY and SVGAGI (reference sequence). The V end lost 5 bases, the J end lost 4 bases, and 11 bases lay between the germline ends. The CDR3 nucleotides read TGTGCCAGCAGTCCAACAGGGACCACTGAAGCTTTCTTT. It yields the protein CASSPTGTTEAFF.

The J gene is TRBJ1-1, the V gene TRBV5-1; TRBD1 matches at 11 bases. The CDR3 runs 12 residues. J lost 5 bases, V lost 7 bases, and 1 base had no gene match. Germline CDR1 is SGHRS and CDR2 is YFSETQ. CDR3 region: CASGTGGTEAFF. The CDR3 DNA reads TGCGCCAGCGGGACAGGGGGAACTGAAGCTTTCTTT.

The chain has TRBV28 and TRBJ1-5; tentatively, D is TRBD1 (5 bases). Germline V gives CDR1 MDHEN, CDR2 SYDVKM. V gave up 7 bases and J gave up 2 bases, with 21 bases separating them. The CDR3 has 17 amino acids. The CDR3 protein is CASKPHRWGAGNQPQHF. The CDR3 DNA reads TGTGCCAGCAAACCCCATAGATGGGGCGCGGGCAATCAGCCCCAGCATTTT.

This chain connects TRBV6-5 to TRBJ1-4, with unresolved D. The germline gives CDR1 MNHEY, CDR2 SVGAGI. This CDR3 is 14 amino acids long. Trimming removed 2 bases at V and 6 bases at J, with 10 bases between. The CDR3 loop reads CASSYRVGDEKLFF. DNA for the CDR3: TGTGCCAGCAGTTACAGGGTTGGGGATGAAAAACTGTTTTTT.

The rearrangement joins TRBV27 to TRBJ2-6, with D perhaps TRBD1 (5 bases). V gave up 4 bases and J gave up 1 base, with 14 bases separating them. Germline values: CDR1 MNHEY, CDR2 SMNVEV (reference sequence). The CDR3 consists of 17 residues. In DNA form, the CDR3 reads TGTGCCAGCAGTTCCCTAACAGGTGTTTCTGGGGCCAACGTCCTGACTTTC. Its translation is CASSSLTGVSGANVLTF. Using reference TRBV27 and TRBJ2-6 for the parts outside the CDR3, the full variable domain is EAQVTQNPRYLITVTGKKLTVTCSQNMNHEYMSWYRQDPGLGLRQIYYSMNVEVTDKGDVPEGYKVSRKEKRNFPLILESPSPNQTSLYFCASSSLTGVSGANVLTFGAGSRLTVL.

This chain connects TRBV7-2 to TRBJ2-7; D unresolved. CDR1 is SGHTA and CDR2 is FQGNSA in the germline V gene. The CDR3 runs to 14 residues. V shed 2 bases and J shed 1 base, with 9 bases lying between them. The CDR3 protein is CASSLSVHSYEQYF. Here the CDR3 DNA reads TGTGCCAGCAGCTTATCGGTCCATTCCTACGAGCAGTACTTC.

This clone was found once. The chain couples TRBV5-1 to TRBJ2-7, with D possibly matching TRBD1 (6 bases). Trimming removed 0 bases at V and 6 bases at J, with 13 bases between. The germline gives CDR1 SGHRS, CDR2 YFSETQ. The CDR3 consists of 14 residues. The CDR3 sequence: CASSLVSGVGEQYF. CDR3 bases: TGCGCCAGCAGCTTGGTTTCAGGGGTAGGCGAGCAGTACTTC.